Sequencing of this TCR beta chain was carried out in a study of T cells in Graves' hyperthyroidism and ophthalmopathy. Study results and limitations: Ophthalmopathy was distinguished from stable hyperthyroidism by 13 V-J signatures.

TCR beta CDR3 region amplification was performed from RNA transcripts. TCR CDR3 regions were first amplified by RT-PCR with HTBI primers. One entry per CDR3 protein, called by TCRdb with MiXCR from the multiplex PCR reads. There are some 500,000 distinct CDR3 sequences in the sample; around 22% occur only once, and about 10% lies in the top ten. This clonotype occurred many times. Its target is unknown. The origin of this receptor is a young woman with Graves' ophthalmopathy. Sequences were obtained from blood.

The DNA for the CDR3 is TGTGCCAGCAGCGTTAGGGCGAACACTGAAGCTTTCTTT. Encoded protein: CASSVRANTEAFF. The chain employs TRBV7-2 and TRBJ1-1; D gene ambiguous. Trimming shortened V by 5 bases and J by 1 base, and 8 bases separated the two germline ends. Germline CDR1 SGHTA, CDR2 FQGNSA. CDR3 size: 13 residues. Full variable domain (missing parts from reference TRBV7-2 and TRBJ1-1): GAGVSQSPSNKVTEKGKDVELRCDPISGHTALYWYRQSLGQGLEFLIYFQGNSAPDKSGLPSDRFSAERTGGSVSTLTIQRTQQEDSAVYLCASSVRANTEAFFGQGTRLTVV.